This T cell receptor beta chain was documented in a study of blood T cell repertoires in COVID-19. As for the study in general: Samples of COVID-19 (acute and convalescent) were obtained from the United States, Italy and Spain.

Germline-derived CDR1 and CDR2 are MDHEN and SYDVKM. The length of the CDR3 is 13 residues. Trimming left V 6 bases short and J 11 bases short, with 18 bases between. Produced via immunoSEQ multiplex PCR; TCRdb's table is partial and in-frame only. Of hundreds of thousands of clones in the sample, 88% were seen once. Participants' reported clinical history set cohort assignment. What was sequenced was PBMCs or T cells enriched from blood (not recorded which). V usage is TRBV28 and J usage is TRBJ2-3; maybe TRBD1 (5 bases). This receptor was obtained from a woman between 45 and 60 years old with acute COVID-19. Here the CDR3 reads CASSPSSNRGQYF. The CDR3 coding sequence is TGTGCCAGCAGCCCTTCCTCAAATAGGGGGCAGTATTTT.